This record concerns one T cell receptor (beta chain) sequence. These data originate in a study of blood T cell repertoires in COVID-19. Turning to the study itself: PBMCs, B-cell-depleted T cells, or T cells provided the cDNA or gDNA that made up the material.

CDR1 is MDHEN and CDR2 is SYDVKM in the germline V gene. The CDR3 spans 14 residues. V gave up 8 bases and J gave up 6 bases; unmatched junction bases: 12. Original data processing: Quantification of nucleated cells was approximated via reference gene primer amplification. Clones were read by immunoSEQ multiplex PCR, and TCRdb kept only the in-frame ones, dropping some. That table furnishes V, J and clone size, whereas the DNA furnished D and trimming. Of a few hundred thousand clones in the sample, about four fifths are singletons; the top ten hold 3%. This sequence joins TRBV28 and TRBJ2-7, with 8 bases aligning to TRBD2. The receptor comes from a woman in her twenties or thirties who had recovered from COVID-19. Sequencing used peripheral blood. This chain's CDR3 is CASGPGGRLGEQYF. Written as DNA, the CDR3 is TGTGCCAGCGGGCCGGGGGGGCGCTTAGGCGAGCAGTACTTC.